This TCR beta chain is drawn from a study of cytomegalovirus exposure and HLA in healthy donors. Every donor was a healthy person donating bone marrow. These donors counted as nominally healthy when sampled, but unrecorded immune exposures were likely. This CDR3 contains 16 residues. Germline loops: CDR1 SGHDT, CDR2 YYEEEE. Trimming shortened V by 2 bases and J by 0 bases, and 9 bases separated the two germline ends. The PCR ran on 60 Vbeta and 13 Jbeta primers. The method was immunoSEQ multiplex PCR; TCRdb's version includes in-frame clones alone and lacks a portion of them. Here the sample spans 150,000 to 200,000 clones, 78% being singletons.

The clonotype originates from a woman aged 25 to 45 in good health and CMV-seropositive. The source material was PBMCs. V gene TRBV5-6 combines with J gene TRBJ1-6; D gene unclear. CDR3 amino acids: CASSFVTGSYNSPLHF. The CDR3 DNA reads as TGTGCCAGCAGCTTTGTCACCGGCTCCTATAATTCACCCCTCCACTTT.